This TCR beta chain was profiled in a study of T cells after yellow fever vaccination. One entry per CDR3 protein, called by TCRdb with MiXCR from the 5' RACE reads. The sample consists of about 400,000 distinct CDR3 sequences, around a tenth of them appearing once. CDR1 and CDR2 (germline): SQVTM, ANQGSEA. V was pared by 3 bases and J by 4 bases, with 17 bases between. The CDR3 sequence is 15 residues long. This clonotype was counted only a few times. Its matching antigen is unknown. The study's findings and limits: Just a small share of clonotypes turned up in the CD4 compartment as well as the CD8 compartment.

Sequences were derived from PBMCs, sampled on the day of the first yellow fever vaccination. This receptor was identified in a man between 18 and 35 years old who received the YFV17D yellow fever vaccine. V usage is TRBV29-1 and J usage is TRBJ2-3, with D possibly TRBD2 on 6 matching bases. Here the CDR3 DNA reads TGCAGCGTTGATGCGGGGAAGTGGTCCGCAGATACGCAGTATTTT. Its translation is CSVDAGKWSADTQYF.